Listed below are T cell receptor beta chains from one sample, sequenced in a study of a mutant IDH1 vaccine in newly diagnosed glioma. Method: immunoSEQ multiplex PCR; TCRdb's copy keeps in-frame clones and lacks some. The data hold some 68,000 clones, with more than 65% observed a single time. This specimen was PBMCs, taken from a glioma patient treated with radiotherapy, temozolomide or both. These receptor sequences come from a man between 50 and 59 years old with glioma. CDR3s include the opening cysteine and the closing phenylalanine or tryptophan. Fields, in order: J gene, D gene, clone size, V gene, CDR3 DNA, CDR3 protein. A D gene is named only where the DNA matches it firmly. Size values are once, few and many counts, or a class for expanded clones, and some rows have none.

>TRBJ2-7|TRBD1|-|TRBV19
TGTGCCAGTAGTATCGGACAGGGCTACGAGCAGTACTTC
CASSIGQGYEQYF
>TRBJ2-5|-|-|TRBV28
TGTGCCAGCAGTTTACGGGGGAGCCCTGAGACCCAGTACTTC
CASSLRGSPETQYF
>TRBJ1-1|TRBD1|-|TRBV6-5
TGTGCCAGCAGTTCGACGGGACAGGGCACTGAAGCTTTCTTT
CASSSTGQGTEAFF
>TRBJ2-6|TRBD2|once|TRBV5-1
TGCGCCAGCTCCTATGGGGGGGACTCTGGGGCCAACGTCCTGACTTTC
CASSYGGDSGANVLTF
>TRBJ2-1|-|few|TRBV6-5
TGTGCCAGCAGCTCGGACAGTAATGAGCAGTTCTTC
CASSSDSNEQFF
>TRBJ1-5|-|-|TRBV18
TGTGCCAGCTCACCAGGGGGTCCCAACAATCAGCCCCAGCATTTT
CASSPGGPNNQPQHF
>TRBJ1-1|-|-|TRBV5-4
TGTGCCAGCAGCCCAGCCGGGGAAACAAACACTGAAGCTTTCTTT
CASSPAGETNTEAFF
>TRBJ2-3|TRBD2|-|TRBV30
TGTGCCTGGAGTTCCCCTAGCGGGCCGGCGGATACGCAGTATTTT
CAWSSPSGPADTQYF
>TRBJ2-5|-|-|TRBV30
TGTGCCTGGAGTGTACTAGGGGAGACCCAGTACTTC
CAWSVLGETQYF
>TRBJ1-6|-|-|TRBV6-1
TGTGCCAGCGGGCGGGGGAATTCACCCCTCCACTTT
CASGRGNSPLHF
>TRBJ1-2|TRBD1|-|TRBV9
TGTGCCAGCAGCGCGACCACAGGGGTGCATGGCTACACCTTC
CASSATTGVHGYTF
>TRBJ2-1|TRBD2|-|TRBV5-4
TGTGCCAGCAGCTTGGCTCTAGCGGGGGACAATGAGCAGTTCTTC
CASSLALAGDNEQFF
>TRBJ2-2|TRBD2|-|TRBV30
TGTGCCTGGAGTGAAGACGGGGGGAGTTGGAACACCGGGGAGCTGTTTTTT
CAWSEDGGSWNTGELFF